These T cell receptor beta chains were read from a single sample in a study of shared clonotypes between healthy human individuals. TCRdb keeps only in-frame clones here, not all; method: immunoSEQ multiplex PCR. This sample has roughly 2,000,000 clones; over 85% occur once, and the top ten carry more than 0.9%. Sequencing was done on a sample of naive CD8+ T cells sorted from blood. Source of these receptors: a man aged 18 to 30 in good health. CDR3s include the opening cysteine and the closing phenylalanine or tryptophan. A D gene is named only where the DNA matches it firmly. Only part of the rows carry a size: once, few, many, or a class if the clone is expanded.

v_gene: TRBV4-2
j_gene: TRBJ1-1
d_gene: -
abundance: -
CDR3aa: CASSQGPGNTEAFF
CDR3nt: TGTGCCAGCAGCCAAGGGCCGGGGAACACTGAAGCTTTCTTT

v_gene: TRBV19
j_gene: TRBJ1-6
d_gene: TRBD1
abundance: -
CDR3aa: CASSEGTVDNSPLHF
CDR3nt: TGTGCCAGTAGTGAAGGGACAGTAGATAATTCACCCCTCCACTTT

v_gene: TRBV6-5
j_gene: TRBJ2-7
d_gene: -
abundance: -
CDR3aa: CASTYGPDGQYF
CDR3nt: TGTGCCAGCACCTACGGGCCGGACGGGCAGTACTTC

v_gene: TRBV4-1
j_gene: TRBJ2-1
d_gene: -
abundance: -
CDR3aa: CASSPDQRHYNEQFF
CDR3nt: TGCGCCAGCAGCCCAGATCAAAGGCACTACAATGAGCAGTTCTTC

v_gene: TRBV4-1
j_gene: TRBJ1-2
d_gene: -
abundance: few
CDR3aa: CASSQDAYGYTF
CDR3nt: TGCGCCAGCAGCCAAGACGCCTATGGCTACACCTTC

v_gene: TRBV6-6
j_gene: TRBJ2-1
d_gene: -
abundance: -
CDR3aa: CASSQTGEQFF
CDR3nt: TGTGCCAGCAGTCAGACAGGCGAGCAGTTCTTC

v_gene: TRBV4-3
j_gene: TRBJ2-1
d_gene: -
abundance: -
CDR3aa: CASSQEVGSGHNEQFF
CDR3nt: TGCGCCAGCAGCCAAGAGGTTGGTAGCGGCCACAATGAGCAGTTCTTC

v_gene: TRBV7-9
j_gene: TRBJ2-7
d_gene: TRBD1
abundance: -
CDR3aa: CASSETGTAYEQYF
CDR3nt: TGTGCCAGCAGCGAAACCGGGACAGCCTACGAGCAGTACTTC

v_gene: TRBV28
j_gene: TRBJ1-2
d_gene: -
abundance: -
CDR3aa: CASSLTEVNYGYTF
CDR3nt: TGTGCCAGCAGTTTAACAGAAGTGAACTATGGCTACACCTTC

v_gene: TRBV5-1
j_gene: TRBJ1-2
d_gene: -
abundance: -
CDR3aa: CASRDTSNYGYTF
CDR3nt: TGCGCCAGTCGGGACACTTCTAACTATGGCTACACCTTC

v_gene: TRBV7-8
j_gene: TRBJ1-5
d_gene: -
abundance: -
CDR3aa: CASSQDSYSNQPQHF
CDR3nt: TGTGCCAGCAGCCAAGACAGCTATAGCAATCAGCCCCAGCATTTT

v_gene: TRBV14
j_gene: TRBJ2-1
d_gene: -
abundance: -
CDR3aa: CASSQVKGDSYNEQFF
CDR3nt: TGTGCCAGCAGCCAAGTCAAAGGAGACAGTTACAATGAGCAGTTCTTC

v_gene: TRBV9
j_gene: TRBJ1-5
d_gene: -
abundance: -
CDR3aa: CASSPADGQPQHF
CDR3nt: TGTGCCAGCAGCCCCGCCGACGGTCAGCCCCAGCATTTT

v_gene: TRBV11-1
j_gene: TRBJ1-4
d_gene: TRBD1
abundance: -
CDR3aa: CASSQMTGGYEKLFF
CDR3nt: TGTGCCAGCAGCCAGATGACAGGGGGCTATGAAAAACTGTTTTTT

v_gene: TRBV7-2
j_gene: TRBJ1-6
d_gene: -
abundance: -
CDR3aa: CASSLDLPISYNSPLHF
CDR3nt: TGTGCCAGCAGCTTAGACCTGCCGATTTCCTATAATTCACCCCTCCACTTT

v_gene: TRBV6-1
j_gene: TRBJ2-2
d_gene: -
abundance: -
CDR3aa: CASSGAKNTGELFF
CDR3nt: TGTGCCAGCAGTGGGGCGAAGAACACCGGGGAGCTGTTTTTT

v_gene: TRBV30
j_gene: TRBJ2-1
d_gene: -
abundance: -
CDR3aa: CACLAVSSYNEQFF
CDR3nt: TGTGCCTGTTTAGCTGTGAGCTCCTACAATGAGCAGTTCTTC

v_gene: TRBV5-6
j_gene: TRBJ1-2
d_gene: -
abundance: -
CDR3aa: CASSLSRERGGYTF
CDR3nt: TGTGCCAGCTCCTTATCCAGGGAAAGAGGCGGCTACACCTTC

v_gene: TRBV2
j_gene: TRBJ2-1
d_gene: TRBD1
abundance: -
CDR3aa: CASSEGTGTRYNEQFF
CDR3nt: TGTGCCAGCAGTGAAGGGACAGGGACCAGGTACAATGAGCAGTTCTTC

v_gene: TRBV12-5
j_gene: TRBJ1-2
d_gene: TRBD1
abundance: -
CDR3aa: CASGLDAGTGGAGYTF
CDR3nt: TGTGCTAGTGGTTTGGACGCCGGGACAGGGGGCGCCGGCTACACCTTC

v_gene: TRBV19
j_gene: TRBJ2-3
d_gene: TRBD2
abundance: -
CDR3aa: CASSPPGLAVTDTQYF
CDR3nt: TGTGCCAGTAGCCCACCGGGACTAGCGGTCACAGATACGCAGTATTTT

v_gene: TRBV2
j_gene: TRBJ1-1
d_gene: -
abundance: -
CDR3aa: CASSDGGRTEAFF
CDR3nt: TGTGCCAGCAGTGACGGGGGAAGAACTGAAGCTTTCTTT

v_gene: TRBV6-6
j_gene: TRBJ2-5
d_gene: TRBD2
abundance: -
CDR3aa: CASSYRGEFSQETQYF
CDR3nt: TGTGCCAGCAGTTACCGGGGGGAATTCAGCCAAGAGACCCAGTACTTC

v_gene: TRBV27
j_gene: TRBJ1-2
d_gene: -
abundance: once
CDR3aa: CASRPGTLVYGYTF
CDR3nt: TGTGCCAGCAGACCCGGGACCCTTGTCTATGGCTACACCTTC

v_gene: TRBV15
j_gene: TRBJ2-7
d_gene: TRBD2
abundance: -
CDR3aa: CATSATSGGIYEQYF
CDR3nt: TGTGCCACCAGCGCGACTAGCGGGGGTATCTACGAGCAGTACTTC

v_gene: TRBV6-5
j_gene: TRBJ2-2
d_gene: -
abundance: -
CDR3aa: CASSYSRNTGELFF
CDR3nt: TGTGCCAGCAGTTACTCAAGGAACACCGGGGAGCTGTTTTTT

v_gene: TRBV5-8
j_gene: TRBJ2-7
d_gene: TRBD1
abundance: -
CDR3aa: CASSLGTGGAYEQYF
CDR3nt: TGTGCCAGCAGCTTGGGGACAGGGGGGGCCTACGAGCAGTACTTC

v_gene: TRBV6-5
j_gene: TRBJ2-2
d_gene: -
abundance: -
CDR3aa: CASSYSTRTGELFF
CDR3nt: TGTGCCAGCAGTTACTCGACGCGTACCGGGGAGCTGTTTTTT

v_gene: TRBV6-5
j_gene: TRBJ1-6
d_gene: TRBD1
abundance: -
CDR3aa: CASSYSTGMNSPLHF
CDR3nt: TGTGCCAGCAGTTACTCGACAGGGATGAATTCACCCCTCCACTTT

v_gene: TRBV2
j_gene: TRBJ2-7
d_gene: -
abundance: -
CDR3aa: CASREQGEGNEQYF
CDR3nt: TGTGCCAGCAGGGAACAGGGTGAGGGCAACGAGCAGTACTTC

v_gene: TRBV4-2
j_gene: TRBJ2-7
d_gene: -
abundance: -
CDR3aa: CASSQVVGASSYEQYF
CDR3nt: TGTGCCAGCAGCCAAGTCGTTGGGGCGAGCTCCTACGAGCAGTACTTC

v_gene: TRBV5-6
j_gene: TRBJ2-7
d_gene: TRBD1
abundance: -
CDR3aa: CASSVRTGGNYEQYF
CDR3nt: TGTGCCAGCAGCGTCCGGACAGGGGGTAACTACGAGCAGTACTTC

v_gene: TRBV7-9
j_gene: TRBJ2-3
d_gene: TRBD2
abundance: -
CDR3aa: CASSPPSGTSPTDTQYF
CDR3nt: TGTGCCAGCAGCCCCCCCTCCGGGACTAGTCCCACAGATACGCAGTATTTT

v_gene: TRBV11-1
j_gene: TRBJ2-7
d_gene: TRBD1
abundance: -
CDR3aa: CASSTGTGAHEQYF
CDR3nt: TGTGCCAGCAGCACCGGGACAGGGGCTCACGAGCAGTACTTC

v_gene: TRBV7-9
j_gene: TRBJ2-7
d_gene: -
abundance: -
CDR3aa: CASSSERRVREQYF
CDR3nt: TGTGCCAGCAGCTCCGAACGGAGGGTCCGGGAGCAGTACTTC

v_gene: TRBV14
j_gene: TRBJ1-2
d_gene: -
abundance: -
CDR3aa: CASSQEFYGYTF
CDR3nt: TGTGCCAGCAGCCAAGAATTCTATGGCTACACCTTC

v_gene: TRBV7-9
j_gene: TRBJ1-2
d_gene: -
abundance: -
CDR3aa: CASSYLGDRIGYTF
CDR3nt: TGTGCCAGCAGCTATCTGGGAGACAGAATTGGCTACACCTTC

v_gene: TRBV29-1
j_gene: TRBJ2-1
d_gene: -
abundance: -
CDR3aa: CSANSRAYNEQFF
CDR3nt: TGCAGCGCAAACAGCCGCGCCTACAATGAGCAGTTCTTC

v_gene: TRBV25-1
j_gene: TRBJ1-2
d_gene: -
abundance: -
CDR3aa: CASSEDSGDRFYGYTF
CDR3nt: TGTGCCAGCAGTGAAGATTCCGGGGACCGCTTTTATGGCTACACCTTC

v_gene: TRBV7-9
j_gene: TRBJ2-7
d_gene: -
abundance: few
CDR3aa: CASSLDGDEQYF
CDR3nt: TGTGCCAGCAGTTTGGACGGGGACGAGCAGTACTTC

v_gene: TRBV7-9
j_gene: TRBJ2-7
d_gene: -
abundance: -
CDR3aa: CASSLQGFNEQYF
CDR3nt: TGTGCCAGCAGCTTACAGGGGTTCAACGAGCAGTACTTC

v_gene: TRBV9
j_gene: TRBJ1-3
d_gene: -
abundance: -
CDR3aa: CASSVSPGNTIYF
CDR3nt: TGTGCCAGCAGCGTATCCCCTGGAAACACCATATATTTT

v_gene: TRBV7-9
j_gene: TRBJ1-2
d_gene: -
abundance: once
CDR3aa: CASSPTANYGYTF
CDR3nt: TGTGCCAGCAGCCCGACAGCTAACTATGGCTACACCTTC

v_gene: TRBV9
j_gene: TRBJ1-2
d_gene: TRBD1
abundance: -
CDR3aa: CASSVAGQAPNYGYTF
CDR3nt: TGTGCCAGCAGCGTAGCGGGACAGGCACCCAACTATGGCTACACCTTC

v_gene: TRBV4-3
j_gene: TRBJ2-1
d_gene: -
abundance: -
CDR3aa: CASSQDLPQSSYNEQFF
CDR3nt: TGCGCCAGCAGCCAAGATCTCCCGCAGAGCTCCTACAATGAGCAGTTCTTC

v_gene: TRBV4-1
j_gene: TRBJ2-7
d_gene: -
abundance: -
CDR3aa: CASSQGATYEQYF
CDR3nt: TGCGCCAGCAGCCAAGGTGCCACCTACGAGCAGTACTTC

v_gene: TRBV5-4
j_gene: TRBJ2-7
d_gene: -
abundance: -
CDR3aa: CASSFAGTYEQYF
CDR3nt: TGTGCCAGCAGCTTCGCGGGAACCTACGAGCAGTACTTC